The rows below give T cell receptor beta chains drawn from one sample of a study of cytomegalovirus exposure and HLA in healthy donors. Libraries were prepared by immunoSEQ multiplex PCR; TCRdb keeps only in-frame clonotypes and omits some of them. The data hold about 120,000 clones, with 65% to 80% observed a single time. Sequencing was performed on PBMCs. These receptors were collected from a male donor in good health and CMV-seropositive. Each CDR3 is given with its conserved first and last residue. The order of the fields is CDR3 length, J gene, V gene, clone size, D gene, CDR3 DNA, CDR3 protein. D genes are given only for firm matches. Some rows mark clone size as missing; the rest say once, few, many or name a class of expanded clone.

13 | TRBJ2-1 | TRBV29-1 | NA | TRBD2 | TGCAGCTTGAGCGGGAGATTAAATCATGAGCAGTTCTTC | CSLSGRLNHEQFF
13 | TRBJ2-5 | TRBV9 | NA | TRBD2 | TGTGCCAGCAGCCCCCGACTAGGGAGGGAGCAGTACTTC | CASSPRLGREQYF
14 | TRBJ1-1 | TRBV9 | NA | NA | TGTGCCAGCAGCGCCTTGGGACAGAACACTGAAGCTTTCTTT | CASSALGQNTEAFF
17 | TRBJ2-1 | TRBV5-6 | NA | TRBD2 | TGTGCCAGCAGCTTTCCGATGGTTAGCGGGACCCCCAATGAGCAGTTCTTC | CASSFPMVSGTPNEQFF
15 | TRBJ2-2 | TRBV25-1 | medium-sized | NA | TGTGCCAGCCGTATTGGGGCTGGGGACACCGGGGAGCTGTTTTTT | CASRIGAGDTGELFF
16 | TRBJ2-7 | TRBV7-9 | NA | TRBD1 | TGTGCCAGCAGCTTACGCCGGGACAGGGTCCCCTACGAGCAGTACTTC | CASSLRRDRVPYEQYF
16 | TRBJ2-2 | TRBV13 | few | NA | TGTGCCAGCAGCTCCCCCGGCGGGGTTAACACCGGGGAGCTGTTTTTT | CASSSPGGVNTGELFF
14 | TRBJ1-6 | TRBV5-1 | NA | NA | TGCGCCAGCAGATCGACAGGTCCTACGTCACCCCTCCACTTT | CASRSTGPTSPLHF
16 | TRBJ2-2 | TRBV13 | once | TRBD2 | TGTGCCAGCAGCCCGGGACTAGCGGGACACACCGGGGAGCTGTTTTTT | CASSPGLAGHTGELFF
14 | TRBJ1-4 | TRBV6-6 | NA | NA | TGTGCCAGCAGTTACGGACAGCTTAATGAAAAACTGTTTTTT | CASSYGQLNEKLFF
16 | TRBJ1-1 | TRBV5-1 | NA | TRBD1 | TGCGCCAGCAGCTTGGGGACAGGGGGCCGGGGCACTGAAGCTTTCTTT | CASSLGTGGRGTEAFF
19 | TRBJ1-1 | TRBV28 | few | NA | TGTGCCAGCAGCAGCGGCACTGTTCGTTGGTCAGGGGAAGCGACTGAAGCTTTCTTT | CASSSGTVRWSGEATEAFF
13 | TRBJ2-6 | TRBV2 | NA | NA | TGTGCCAGCGCAGGGGCTGGGGCCAACGTCCTGACTTTC | CASAGAGANVLTF
15 | TRBJ2-2 | TRBV7-2 | once | NA | TGTGCCAGCAGCTTAAAGGGTAGCGGAACCGGGGAGCTGTTTTTT | CASSLKGSGTGELFF
15 | TRBJ2-2 | TRBV6-1 | NA | TRBD2 | TGTGCCAGCAGTCCCCGGGATAGCGGGAGCGGGGAGCTGTTTTTT | CASSPRDSGSGELFF
14 | TRBJ2-7 | TRBV2 | few | TRBD2 | TGTGCCAGCACTCGGGGGGTCCCGTCCTACGAGCAGTACTTC | CASTRGVPSYEQYF
16 | TRBJ2-2 | TRBV6-6 | NA | NA | TGTGCCAGCAGAGGCTCAGGGACTCTAAACACCGGGGAGCTGTTTTTT | CASRGSGTLNTGELFF
14 | TRBJ2-3 | TRBV5-1 | NA | TRBD1 | TGCGCCACCGGCCCGACAGGGTCGGGAGATACGCAGTATTTT | CATGPTGSGDTQYF
14 | TRBJ1-4 | TRBV2 | NA | NA | TGTGCCAATGCGGATATTGCAACTAATGAAAAACTGTTTTTT | CANADIATNEKLFF
15 | TRBJ2-2 | TRBV7-7 | few | TRBD2 | TGTGCCAGCAGAAGACTAGCGGGAGAGGGCGGGGAGCTGTTTTTT | CASRRLAGEGGELFF
16 | TRBJ2-3 | TRBV28 | few | TRBD2 | TGTGCCAGCATCCCCGGGGGACTAGCGGGCACAGATACGCAGTATTTT | CASIPGGLAGTDTQYF